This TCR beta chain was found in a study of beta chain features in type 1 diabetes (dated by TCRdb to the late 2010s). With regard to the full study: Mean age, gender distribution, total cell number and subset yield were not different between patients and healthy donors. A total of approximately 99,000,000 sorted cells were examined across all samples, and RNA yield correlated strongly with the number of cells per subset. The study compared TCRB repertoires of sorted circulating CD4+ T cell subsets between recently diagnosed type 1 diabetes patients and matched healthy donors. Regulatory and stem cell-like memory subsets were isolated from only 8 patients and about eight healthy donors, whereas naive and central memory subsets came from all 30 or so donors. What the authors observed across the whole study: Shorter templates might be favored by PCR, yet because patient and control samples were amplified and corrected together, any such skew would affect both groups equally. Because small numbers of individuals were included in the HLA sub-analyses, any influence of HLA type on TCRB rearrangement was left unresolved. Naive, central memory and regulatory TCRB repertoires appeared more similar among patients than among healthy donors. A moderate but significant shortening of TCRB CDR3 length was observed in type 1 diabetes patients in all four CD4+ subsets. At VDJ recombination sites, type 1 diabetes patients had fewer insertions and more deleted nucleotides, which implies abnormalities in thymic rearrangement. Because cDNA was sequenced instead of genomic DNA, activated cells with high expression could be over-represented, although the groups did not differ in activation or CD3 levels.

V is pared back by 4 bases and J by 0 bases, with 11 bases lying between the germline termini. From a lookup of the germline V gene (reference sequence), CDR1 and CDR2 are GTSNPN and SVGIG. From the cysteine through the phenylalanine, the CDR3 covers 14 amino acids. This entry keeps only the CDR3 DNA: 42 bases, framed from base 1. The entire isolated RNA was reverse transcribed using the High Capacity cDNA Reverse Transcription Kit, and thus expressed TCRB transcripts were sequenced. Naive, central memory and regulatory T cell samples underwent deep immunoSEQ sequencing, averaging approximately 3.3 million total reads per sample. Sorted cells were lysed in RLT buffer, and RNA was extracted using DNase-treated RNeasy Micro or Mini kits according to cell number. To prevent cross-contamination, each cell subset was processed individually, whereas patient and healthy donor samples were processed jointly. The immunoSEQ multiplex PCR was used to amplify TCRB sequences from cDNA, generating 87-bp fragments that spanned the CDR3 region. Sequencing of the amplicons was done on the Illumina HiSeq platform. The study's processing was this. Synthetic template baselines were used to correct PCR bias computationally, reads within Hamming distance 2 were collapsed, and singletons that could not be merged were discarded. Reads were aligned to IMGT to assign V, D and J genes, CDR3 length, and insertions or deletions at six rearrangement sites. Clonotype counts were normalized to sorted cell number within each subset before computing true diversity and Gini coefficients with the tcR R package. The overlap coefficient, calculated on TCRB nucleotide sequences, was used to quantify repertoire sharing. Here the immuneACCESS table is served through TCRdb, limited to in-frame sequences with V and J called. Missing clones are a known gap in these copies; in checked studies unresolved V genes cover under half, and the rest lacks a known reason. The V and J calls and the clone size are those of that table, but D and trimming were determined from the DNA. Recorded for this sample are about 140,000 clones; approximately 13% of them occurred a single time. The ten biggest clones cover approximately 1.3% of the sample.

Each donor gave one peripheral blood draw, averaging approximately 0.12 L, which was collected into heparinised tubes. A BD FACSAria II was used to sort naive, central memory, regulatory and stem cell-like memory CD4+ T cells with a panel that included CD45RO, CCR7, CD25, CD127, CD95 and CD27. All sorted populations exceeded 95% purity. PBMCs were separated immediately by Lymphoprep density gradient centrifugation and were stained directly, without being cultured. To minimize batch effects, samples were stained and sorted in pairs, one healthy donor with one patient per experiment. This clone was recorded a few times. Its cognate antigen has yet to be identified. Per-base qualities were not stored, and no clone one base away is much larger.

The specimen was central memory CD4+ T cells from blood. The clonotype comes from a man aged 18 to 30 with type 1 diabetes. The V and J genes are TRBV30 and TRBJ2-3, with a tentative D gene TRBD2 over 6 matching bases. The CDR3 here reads CAWIGTPSTDTQYF. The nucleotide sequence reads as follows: TGTGCCTGGATTGGGACTCCCAGCACAGATACGCAGTATTTT.